This T cell receptor beta chain was profiled in a study of T cell responses to AZD1222 COVID-19 vaccine. Overall study context: Pooling of second doses given at about 4 or about 12 weeks was done.

A note on this clone: The antigen is unknown.

Study observations and caveats: As reported, nearly half of all spike-specific TCRs target variant regions that are unmutated. Spike-specific TCR breadth and depth both grew after two AZD1222 doses. Most donors were white British, females outnumbered males, and clonal diversity was possibly underestimated.

TCRdb keeps only in-frame clones here, not all; method: immunoSEQ multiplex PCR. The sample lists 25,000 to 35,000 clones, approximately 91% occurring once. The CDR3 is made up of 15 amino acids. The germline V and J ends were trimmed by 0 bases and 6 bases, with 14 bases remaining between them. Germline V gene sequence: CDR1 LGHNA, CDR2 YSLEER. The input for sequencing was peripheral blood, taken on day 0 of AZD1222 vaccination. The chain has TRBV4-3 and TRBJ2-5; D is tentatively TRBD1 or TRBD2 (6 bases each). This TCR was recovered from an adult in good health. CDR3 nucleotide sequence: TGCGCCAGCAGCCAAGAGGGGGGCAACATACAGACCCAGTACTTC. Its protein product is CASSQEGGNIQTQYF.